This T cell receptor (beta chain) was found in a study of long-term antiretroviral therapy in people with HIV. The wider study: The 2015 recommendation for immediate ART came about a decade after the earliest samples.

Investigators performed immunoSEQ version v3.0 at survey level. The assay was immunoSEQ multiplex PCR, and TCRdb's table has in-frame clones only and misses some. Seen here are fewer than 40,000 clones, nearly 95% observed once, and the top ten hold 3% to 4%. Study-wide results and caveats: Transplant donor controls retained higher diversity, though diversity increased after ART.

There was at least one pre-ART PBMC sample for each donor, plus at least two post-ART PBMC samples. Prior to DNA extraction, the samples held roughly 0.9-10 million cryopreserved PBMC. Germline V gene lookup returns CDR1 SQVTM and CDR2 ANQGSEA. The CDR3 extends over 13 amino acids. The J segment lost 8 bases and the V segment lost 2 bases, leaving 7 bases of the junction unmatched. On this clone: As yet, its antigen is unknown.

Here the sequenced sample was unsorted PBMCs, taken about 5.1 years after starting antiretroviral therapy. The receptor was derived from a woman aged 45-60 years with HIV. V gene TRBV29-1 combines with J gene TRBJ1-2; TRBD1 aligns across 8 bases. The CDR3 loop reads CSVELRGQGGYTF. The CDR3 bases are TGCAGCGTTGAACTCAGGGGGCAGGGGGGCTACACCTTC.